By frequency, the clone carrying this T cell receptor beta chain is medium-sized. Its matching antigen is unknown. Synovial fluid was collected with matched peripheral blood from each patient with active arthritis. Eleven-patient cohort: some 11 active juvenile idiopathic arthritis patients, 3 polyarticular, 8 oligoarticular. FOXP3 TSDR demethylation in synovial Tregs matched blood and healthy-donor Tregs. This entry belongs to a study of synovial regulatory T cells in juvenile arthritis. Findings and limits, study-wide: CDR3 overlap with synovial Tregs was higher for iaTregs than other blood Tregs.

TCRdb's table, derived via immunoSEQ multiplex PCR, lists solely in-frame clones and lacks some. In all, the sample yields 800 or so clones. Germline V lookup: CDR1 LGHNA, CDR2 YSLEER. The CDR3 runs to 15 residues. No DNA is given. This clonotype was sampled from a donor aged 2-30 years with juvenile idiopathic arthritis. Sequencing used Treg cells from the synovium. The chain combines TRBV4-3 with TRBJ2-3; TCRdb lists TRBD2, though no DNA is available to test this call. This CDR3 is CASSQVSGGQDTQYF.